This T cell receptor beta chain was found in a study of cytomegalovirus exposure and HLA in healthy donors. The PCR ran on 60 Vbeta and 13 Jbeta primers. Clones were read by immunoSEQ multiplex PCR, and TCRdb kept only the in-frame ones, dropping some. This sample has about 140,000 clones, with around 59% found just once. Notes on the study in general: TCR beta sequences reportedly predicted most subjects' HLA-A and HLA-B alleles accurately. Follow-up analysis found HLA locus-dependent TCR association rates, highest for DRB1 and lowest for HLA-C.

Details on this clone: Its antigen is unidentified.

Germline V gene data show CDR1 as SEHNR and CDR2 as FQNEAQ (reference sequence). With V trimmed by 6 bases and J by 8 bases, 4 bases remained unmatched. The CDR3 spans 13 residues. The V and J genes are TRBV7-9 and TRBJ1-6, with TRBD1 matching 7 bases. The sequence derives from a male donor in good health and CMV-seronegative. Sequencing was done on a sample of PBMCs. CDR3 nucleotide sequence: TGTGCCAGCAGTCTAACAGGGGATTCACCCCTCCACTTT. Residues: CASSLTGDSPLHF. The whole variable domain, remainder taken from reference TRBV7-9 and TRBJ1-6, is DTGVSQNPRHKITKRGQNVTFRCDPISEHNRLYWYRQTLGQGPEFLTYFQNEAQLEKSRLLSDRFSAERPKGSFSTLEIQRTEQGDSAMYLCASSLTGDSPLHFGNGTRLTVT.